This T cell receptor beta chain is drawn from a study of radiotherapy plus CTLA-4 blockade in lung cancer. The germline CDR1 and CDR2 sequences are WNHNN and SYGVQD (reference sequence). The CDR3 loop spans 16 amino acids. V lost 3 bases and J 2 bases, leaving 16 bases between the germline ends. About this clone itself: The antigen is not known.

Study conclusions and caveats: The best prediction of response reportedly came from early blood T cell clone dynamics, with interferon-beta. TCR clones of tumor origin grew in blood after radiotherapy plus ipilimumab.

Focal radiation plus CTLA-4 blockade with ipilimumab was given to patients with chemo-refractory metastatic non-small-cell lung cancer. Sequencing was performed with immunoSEQ multiplex PCR; in TCRdb, only in-frame clones are kept and a portion is missing. Counted here are about 51,000 clones, around 79% occurring once; the ten biggest clones make up 2% to 2.5%. V gene TRBV10-1 combines with J gene TRBJ2-5, with D tentatively TRBD1 (5 bases). The TCR sequence derives from a human donor with non-small cell lung cancer whose response to radiotherapy plus ipilimumab could not be evaluated. The specimen comprised peripheral blood, sampled from a patient treated with radiotherapy plus ipilimumab. As DNA, the CDR3 is TGCGCCAGCAGTGACTCCAGTGGGGCAGATCAAGAGACCCAGTACTTC. It codes for CASSDSSGADQETQYF.